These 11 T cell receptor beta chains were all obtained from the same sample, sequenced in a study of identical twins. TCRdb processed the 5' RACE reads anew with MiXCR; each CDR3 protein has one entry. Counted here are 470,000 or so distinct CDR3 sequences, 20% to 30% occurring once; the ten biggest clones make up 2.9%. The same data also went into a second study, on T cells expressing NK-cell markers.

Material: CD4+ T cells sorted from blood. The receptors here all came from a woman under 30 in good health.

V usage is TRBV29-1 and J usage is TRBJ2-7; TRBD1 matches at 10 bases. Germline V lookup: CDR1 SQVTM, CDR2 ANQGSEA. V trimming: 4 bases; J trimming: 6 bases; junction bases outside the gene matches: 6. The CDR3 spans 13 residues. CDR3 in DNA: TGCAGCGTTGGTTTGGGGACAGGGGCCGAGCAGTACTTC. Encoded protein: CSVGLGTGAEQYF.

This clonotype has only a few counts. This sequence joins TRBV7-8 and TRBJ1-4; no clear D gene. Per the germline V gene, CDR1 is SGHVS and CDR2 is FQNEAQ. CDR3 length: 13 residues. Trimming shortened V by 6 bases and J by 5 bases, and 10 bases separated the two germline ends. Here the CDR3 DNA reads TGTGCCAGCAGTCGAAATCGAAATGAAAAACTGTTTTTT. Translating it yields CASSRNRNEKLFF.

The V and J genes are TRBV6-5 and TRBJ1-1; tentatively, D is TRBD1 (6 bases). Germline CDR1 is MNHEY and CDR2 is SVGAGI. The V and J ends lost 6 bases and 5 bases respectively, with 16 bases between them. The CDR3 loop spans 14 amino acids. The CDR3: CASSLQGSWTEAFF. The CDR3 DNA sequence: TGTGCCAGCAGCTTACAGGGCTCCTGGACTGAAGCTTTCTTT.

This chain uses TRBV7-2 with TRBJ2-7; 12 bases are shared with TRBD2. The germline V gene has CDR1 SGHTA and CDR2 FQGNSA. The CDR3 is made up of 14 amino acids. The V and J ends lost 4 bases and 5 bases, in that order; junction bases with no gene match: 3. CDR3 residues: CASSSSGRAHEQYF. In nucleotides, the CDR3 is TGTGCCAGCAGCTCTAGCGGGAGGGCCCACGAGCAGTACTTC.

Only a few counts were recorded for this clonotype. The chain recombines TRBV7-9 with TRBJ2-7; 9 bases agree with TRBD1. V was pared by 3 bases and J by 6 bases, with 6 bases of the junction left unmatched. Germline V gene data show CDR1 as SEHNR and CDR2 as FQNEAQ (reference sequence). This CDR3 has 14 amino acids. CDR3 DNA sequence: TGTGCCAGCAGCTTCCGGGACAGGGAAAGCGAGCAGTACTTC. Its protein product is CASSFRDRESEQYF. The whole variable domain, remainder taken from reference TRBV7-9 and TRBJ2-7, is DTGVSQNPRHKITKRGQNVTFRCDPISEHNRLYWYRQTLGQGPEFLTYFQNEAQLEKSRLLSDRFSAERPKGSFSTLEIQRTEQGDSAMYLCASSFRDRESEQYFGPGTRLTVT.

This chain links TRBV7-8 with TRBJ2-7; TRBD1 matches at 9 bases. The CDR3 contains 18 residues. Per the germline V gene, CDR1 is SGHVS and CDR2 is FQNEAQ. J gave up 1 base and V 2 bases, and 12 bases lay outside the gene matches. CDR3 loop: CASSLKGTGLIYSYEQYF. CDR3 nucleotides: TGTGCCAGCAGCTTAAAAGGGACAGGGCTTATCTATTCCTACGAGCAGTACTTC.

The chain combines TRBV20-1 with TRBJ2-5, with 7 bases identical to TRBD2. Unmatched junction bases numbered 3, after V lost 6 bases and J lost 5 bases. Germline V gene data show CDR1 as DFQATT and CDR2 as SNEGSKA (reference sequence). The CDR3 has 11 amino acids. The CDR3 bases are TGCAGTGCGACTAGCCGCGAGACCCAGTACTTC. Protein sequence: CSATSRETQYF.

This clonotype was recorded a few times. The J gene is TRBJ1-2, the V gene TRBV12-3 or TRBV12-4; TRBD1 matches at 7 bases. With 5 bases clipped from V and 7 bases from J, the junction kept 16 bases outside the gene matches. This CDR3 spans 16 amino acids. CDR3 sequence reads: CASSPDRVLPIGGYTF. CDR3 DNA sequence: TGTGCCAGCAGTCCCGACAGGGTTCTGCCAATTGGTGGCTACACCTTC.

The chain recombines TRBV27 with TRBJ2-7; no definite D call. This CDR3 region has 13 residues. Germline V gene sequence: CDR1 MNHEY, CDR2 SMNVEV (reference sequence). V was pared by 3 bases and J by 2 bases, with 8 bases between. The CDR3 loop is CASSFQAPYEQYF. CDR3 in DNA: TGTGCCAGCAGTTTTCAGGCCCCCTACGAGCAGTACTTC.

The CDR3 here is CAIGSRELNQPQHF. CDR3 nucleotide sequence: TGTGCCATCGGCTCCCGGGAACTAAATCAGCCCCAGCATTTT. The chain links TRBV13 to TRBJ1-5; D gene unclear. Trimming cost V 10 bases and J 4 bases, with 17 bases left between them. This CDR3 is built from 14 residues. The V gene's germline CDR1 is PRHDT and CDR2 FYEKMQ (reference sequence). Filled out from reference TRBV13 and TRBJ1-5, the complete variable domain reads AAGVIQSPRHLIKEKRETATLKCYPIPRHDTVYWYQQGPGQDPQFLISFYEKMQSDKGSIPDRFSAQQFSDYHSELNMSSLELGDSALYFCAIGSRELNQPQHFGDGTRLSIL.

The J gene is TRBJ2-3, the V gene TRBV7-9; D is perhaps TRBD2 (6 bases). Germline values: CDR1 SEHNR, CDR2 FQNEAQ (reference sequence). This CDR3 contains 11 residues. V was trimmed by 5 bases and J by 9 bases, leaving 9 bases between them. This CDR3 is CASSQDYTQYF. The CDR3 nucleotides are TGTGCCAGCAGCCAGGACTACACGCAGTATTTT.